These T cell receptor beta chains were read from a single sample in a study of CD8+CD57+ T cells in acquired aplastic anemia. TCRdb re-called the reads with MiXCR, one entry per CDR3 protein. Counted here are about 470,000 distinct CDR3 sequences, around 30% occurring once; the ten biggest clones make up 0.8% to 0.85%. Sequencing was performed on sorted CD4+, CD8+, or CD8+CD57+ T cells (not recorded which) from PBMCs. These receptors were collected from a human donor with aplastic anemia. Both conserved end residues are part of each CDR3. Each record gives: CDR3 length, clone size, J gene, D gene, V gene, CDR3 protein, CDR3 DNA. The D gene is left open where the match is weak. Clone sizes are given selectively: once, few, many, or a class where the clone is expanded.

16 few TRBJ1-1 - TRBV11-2 CASSLSIDRVRPGAFF TGTGCCAGCAGCTTAAGTATCGATCGAGTGAGGCCGGGGGCTTTCTTT
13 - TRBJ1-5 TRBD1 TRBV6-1 CASREGASQPQHF TGTGCCAGCAGAGAGGGGGCTAGTCAGCCCCAGCATTTT
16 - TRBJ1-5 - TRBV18 CASSPPFPSSNQPQHF TGTGCCAGCTCACCACCGTTTCCCAGCAGCAATCAGCCCCAGCATTTT
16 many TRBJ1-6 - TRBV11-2 CASSLEAEPFNSPLHF TGTGCCAGCAGCTTAGAGGCAGAACCCTTCAATTCACCCCTCCACTTT
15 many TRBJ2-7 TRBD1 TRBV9 CASSAYRDRSYEQYF TGTGCCAGCAGCGCTTACCGGGACAGGAGTTACGAGCAGTACTTC
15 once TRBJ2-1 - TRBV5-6 CASSAWRAGLNEQFF TGTGCCAGCAGCGCATGGAGAGCGGGCCTAAATGAGCAGTTCTTC
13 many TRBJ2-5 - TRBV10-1 CASSSGVRETQYF TGCGCCAGCAGTTCAGGGGTTCGAGAGACCCAGTACTTC
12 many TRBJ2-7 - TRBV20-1 CSARVNQYEQYF TGCAGTGCTAGAGTTAATCAATACGAGCAGTACTTC
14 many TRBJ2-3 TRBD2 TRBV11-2 CASSWRTSSDTQYF TGTGCCAGCAGCTGGCGGACTAGTTCAGATACGCAGTATTTT
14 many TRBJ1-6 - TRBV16 CASSQWTGYSPLHF TGTGCCAGCAGCCAATGGACGGGTTATTCACCCCTCCACTTT
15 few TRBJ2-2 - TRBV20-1 CSARAGGTGTGELFF TGCAGTGCTAGAGCTGGGGGTACGGGCACCGGGGAGCTGTTTTTT
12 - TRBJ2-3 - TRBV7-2 CASSSLEVTQYF TGTGCCAGCAGCTCGCTAGAGGTTACGCAGTATTTT
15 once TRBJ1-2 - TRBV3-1 CASSQPGPSVYGYTF TGTGCCAGCAGCCAACCTGGTCCCTCTGTATATGGCTACACCTTC
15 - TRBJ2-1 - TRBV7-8 CASSFALADYNEQFF TGTGCCAGCAGCTTCGCACTAGCCGACTACAATGAGCAGTTCTTC
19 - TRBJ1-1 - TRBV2 CASSERRTSALPLNTEAFF TGTGCCAGCAGTGAAAGGAGGACCTCAGCCCTCCCCCTGAACACTGAAGCTTTCTTT
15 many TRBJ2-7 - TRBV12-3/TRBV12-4 CASSLGASGAYEQYF TGTGCCAGCAGTTTAGGGGCCAGCGGTGCCTACGAGCAGTACTTC
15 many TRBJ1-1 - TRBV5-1 CASSLGPTVNTEAFF TGCGCCAGCAGCTTGGGGCCAACCGTGAACACTGAAGCTTTCTTT
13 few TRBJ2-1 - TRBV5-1 CASSRGWGTEQFF TGCGCCAGCAGCAGGGGGTGGGGTACTGAGCAGTTCTTC
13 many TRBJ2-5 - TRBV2 CASLRGAQETQYF TGTGCCAGCCTCCGGGGAGCTCAAGAGACCCAGTACTTC
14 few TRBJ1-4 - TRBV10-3 CATAKDRDGEKLFF TGTGCCACCGCCAAGGACCGGGACGGTGAAAAACTGTTTTTT
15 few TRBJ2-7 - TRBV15 CATSRATGSSYEQYF TGTGCCACCAGCAGAGCAACGGGGAGCTCCTACGAGCAGTACTTC
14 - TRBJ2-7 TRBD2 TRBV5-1 CASSGGTRSYEQYF TGCGCCAGCAGCGGCGGGACTAGATCGTACGAGCAGTACTTC
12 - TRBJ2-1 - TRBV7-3 CASSSMDNEQFF TGTGCCAGCAGCTCTATGGACAATGAGCAGTTCTTC
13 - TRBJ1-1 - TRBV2 CAGSEHRKTGAFF TGTGCCGGCAGTGAACACAGAAAGACTGGAGCTTTCTTT
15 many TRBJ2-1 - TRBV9 CASSATASRYNEQFF TGTGCCAGCAGCGCAACAGCGAGCCGGTACAATGAGCAGTTCTTC